Below, 9 T cell receptor beta chains from the same sample are listed, as sequenced in a study of cytomegalovirus exposure and HLA in healthy donors. The PCR employed 60 Vbeta primers together with 13 Jbeta primers. Clones were read by immunoSEQ multiplex PCR, and TCRdb kept only the in-frame ones, dropping some. Of roughly 120,000 clones in the sample, 65% to 85% were seen once. Material for sequencing was PBMCs. The receptors here all came from a woman aged 25-40 years in good health and CMV-seropositive.

The chain employs TRBV6-5 and TRBJ1-6; D remains unclear. Trimming took off 3 bases at V and 7 bases at J, with 4 bases between the two ends. The CDR3 runs to 12 residues. Germline loops: CDR1 MNHEY, CDR2 SVGAGI. CDR3 in amino acids: CASSYSNSPLHF. The CDR3 region has the DNA TGTGCCAGCAGTTATTCGAATTCACCCCTCCACTTT.

The V and J genes are TRBV27 and TRBJ2-6, with D perhaps TRBD1 (5 bases). The germline V gene encodes CDR1 MNHEY and CDR2 SMNVEV (reference sequence). V lost 6 bases to trimming and J lost 2 bases, with 11 bases between them. The CDR3 has 15 amino acids. Here the CDR3 reads CASSPLTAGANVLTF. In nucleotides, the CDR3 is TGTGCCAGCAGCCCCCTGACAGCTGGGGCCAACGTCCTGACTTTC.

This chain links TRBV10-2 with TRBJ2-1; possibly TRBD2 for D (6 bases). This CDR3 is built from 13 residues. The V gene's germline CDR1 is WSHSY and CDR2 SAAADI. Trimming stripped 8 bases from V and 8 bases from J, with 16 bases between. The CDR3 DNA sequence: TGCGCCAGCGATGGGCGGGGCGGCGATGAGCAGTTCTTC. Protein: CASDGRGGDEQFF.

This clone was found a few times. CDR3 sequence (DNA): TGTGCCAGCAGCCCGAGCCCGGGACAGGGTGGGTTTCGTGGCTACACCTTC. Translated: CASSPSPGQGGFRGYTF. This sequence joins TRBV27 and TRBJ1-2, with TRBD1 matching over 9 bases. This CDR3 has 17 residues. V gave up 6 bases and J gave up 7 bases; unmatched junction bases: 18. The V gene's germline CDR1 is MNHEY and CDR2 SMNVEV (reference sequence).

The rearrangement uses TRBV4-1 and TRBJ2-7; 8 bases are a match to TRBD2. V lost 0 bases to trimming and J lost 0 bases; unmatched junction nucleotides: 7. Germline values: CDR1 MGHRA, CDR2 YSYEKL. This CDR3 comprises 17 residues. In nucleotides, the CDR3 is TGCGCCAGCAGCCAAGATCCGTCAGCGGGGGCCTCCTACGAGCAGTACTTC. This translates into CASSQDPSAGASYEQYF.

The CDR3: CASSYLPYVNQPQHF. CDR3 sequence (DNA): TGTGCCAGCAGTTACCTACCATACGTGAATCAGCCCCAGCATTTT. V is TRBV6-5 and J is TRBJ1-5; D is ambiguous. CDR3 size: 15 residues. V dropped 2 bases and J dropped 4 bases, with 12 bases sitting between them. Germline loops: CDR1 MNHEY, CDR2 SVGAGI.

The chain combines TRBV11-3 with TRBJ1-2; TRBD1 matches 10 bases. V gave up 3 bases and J gave up 6 bases; unmatched junction bases: 4. Germline CDR1 and CDR2: SGHNT and YENEEA. The CDR3 is 14 amino acids. CDR3 sequence (DNA): TGTGCCAGCAGCTTTGACAGGGGGCAGGATGGCTACACCTTC. Translation gives CASSFDRGQDGYTF.

This clone appeared a single time. The gene calls are TRBV19 and TRBJ1-2; 9 bases are shared with TRBD1. Germline V lookup: CDR1 LNHDA, CDR2 SQIVND (reference sequence). The CDR3 extends over 16 amino acids. V lost 3 bases, J lost 6 bases, and 11 bases stayed unmatched. The CDR3 protein is CASSINGGQGKNGYTF. The CDR3 DNA reads as TGTGCCAGTAGTATCAACGGGGGACAGGGAAAAAATGGCTACACCTTC.

The J gene is TRBJ1-1, the V gene TRBV7-3; D not resolved. Germline lookup yields CDR1 SGHTA and CDR2 FQGTGA. V dropped 2 bases and J dropped 1 base, with 8 bases sitting between them. This CDR3 has 14 amino acids. This chain's CDR3 is CASSLLGENTEAFF. The CDR3 nucleotides are TGTGCCAGCAGCTTACTCGGGGAGAACACTGAAGCTTTCTTT.